This T cell receptor beta chain was captured by sequencing in a study of blood T cells in healthy people across ages. Germline loops: CDR1 SGHRS, CDR2 YFSETQ. The CDR3 totals 16 residues. For the second PCR, which ran for roughly 6 to 11 cycles, a sample-barcoded 5' primer and a J-beta primer mix were used. TCRdb re-called the 5' RACE reads with MiXCR, one entry per CDR3 protein. This table holds around 1.5 million distinct CDR3 sequences, roughly 40% found once. The TCR comes from a woman younger than 30 in good health. The chain joins TRBV5-1 to TRBJ2-1; D not certain. The DNA end is more similar to TRBJ2-7, so the J call may be wrong. The sequencing input was blood. CDR3 loop: CASSLSFGTAEKEQYF. CDR3 coding DNA: TGCGCCAGCAGCTTGTCCTTCGGTACGGCTGAGAAAGAGCAGTACTTC.